This is a list of T cell receptor beta chains from one sample in a study of HIV-infected patients and healthy controls. MiXCR, applied by TCRdb to the 5' RACE reads, yields one record per CDR3 protein. In the table there are 19,000 or so distinct CDR3 sequences, roughly 18% of which are singletons. The sequenced sample consisted of CD8+ T cells from blood. These receptors were obtained from a human donor in good health. CDR3s include the opening cysteine and the closing phenylalanine or tryptophan. Each record gives: V gene, CDR3 length, CDR3 protein.

TRBV6-5	18	CASSYAAGASQGYNEQFF
TRBV6-5	12	CASSAGGYEQYF
TRBV28	16	CASSLRTGLDQETQYF
TRBV10-3	15	CAIRDERYSNQPQHF
TRBV25-1	14	CASSEGRGFDEQYF
TRBV7-9	12	CASSLKAEIQYF
TRBV20-1	14	CSASGTDTLWEQYF
TRBV20-1	16	CSARKNSGRAADTQYF
TRBV27	14	CASSPGQGRGEQYF
TRBV20-1	15	CSASGQGGSNQPQHF
TRBV10-2	12	CASSPGGTEAFF
TRBV9	13	CASTALANYGYTF
TRBV6-2/TRBV6-3	17	CASSYSTSGGPSYEQYF
TRBV5-4	15	CASSWRQGGNSPLHF
TRBV12-3/TRBV12-4	15	CASSLGGGGYYEQYF
TRBV30	15	CAWSVLGGSNQPQHF
TRBV4-1	13	CASSPGLNTEAFF
TRBV14	14	CASSQEILGYEQYF
TRBV7-9	13	CASSSTGMDTQYF
TRBV5-5	14	CASSYGWSNYGYTF
TRBV7-9	14	CASSLKGPNTEAFF
TRBV6-5	12	CASRGLQETQYF
TRBV27	15	CASSPGWGLDNEQFF
TRBV27	15	CASSGTSSGTDTQYF
TRBV6-6	15	CASMVGPDPNQPQHF
TRBV7-9	19	CASSPRTGSGANRWNTIYF
TRBV5-1	19	CASSLIFPDLTGAAYEQYF
TRBV19	13	CASSIGSGAGQYF
TRBV7-3	13	CASSLNGGNGYTF
TRBV6-6	15	CASSLGTVFVAEAFF
TRBV11-2	12	CASSLDRETQYF
TRBV27	15	CASSLRDSLQETQYF
TRBV5-4	15	CASSLPGAPSTEAFF
TRBV7-8	14	CASSPTYSTDTQYF
TRBV7-9	14	CASSPTGTGNTIYF
TRBV6-2/TRBV6-3	16	CASSYSSVSRTDTQYF
TRBV6-1	20	CASSEVGWGGGAAGEHIQYF
TRBV28	16	CASSLRRVATNEKLFF
TRBV10-3	11	CAISEGNIQYF
TRBV20-1	14	CSARTSGNSYEQYF
TRBV30	13	CAWGTGFSYEQYF
TRBV11-2	15	CASSLGTGAFYEQYF
TRBV19	18	CASSFRQGEAIGNQPQHF
TRBV29-1	11	CSVAVTGELFF
TRBV27	14	CASSFREKGGEQYF
TRBV30	16	CAWRQGVYSGANVLTF
TRBV20-1	13	CSAVSDRNYGYTF
TRBV5-4	18	CASSLGPDTSGSFYEQYF
TRBV6-2/TRBV6-3	17	CASSYMGPSGGYDEQFF
TRBV18	14	CASSETGIYNEQFF
TRBV16	14	CASSQSPGNQPQHF
TRBV5-5	13	CASRLDLNTEAFF
TRBV9	15	CASSAGDTAQETQYF
TRBV12-3/TRBV12-4	12	CASRAQGPEAFF
TRBV7-9	19	CASSLVTRTSGPVFPEAFF